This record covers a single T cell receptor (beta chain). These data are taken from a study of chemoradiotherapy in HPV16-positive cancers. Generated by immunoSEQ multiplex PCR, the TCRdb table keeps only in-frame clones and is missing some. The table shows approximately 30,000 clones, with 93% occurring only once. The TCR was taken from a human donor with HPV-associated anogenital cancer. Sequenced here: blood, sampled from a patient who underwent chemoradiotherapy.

CDR3 sequence (DNA): TGTGCCAGCAGCCCGATCCTGGCGTCTTACGAGCAGTACTTC. It encodes CASSPILASYEQYF. The rearrangement uses TRBV7-2 and TRBJ2-7; D not certain. CDR1 and CDR2 (germline): SGHTA, FQGNSA. Trimming took 5 bases from V and 4 from J, leaving 15 bases between them. CDR3 size: 14 residues.